This entry features one T cell receptor beta chain sequence. No antigen is known for it. In the same sample, other DNA sequences code for this CDR3. The data were produced by immunoSEQ multiplex PCR, yet TCRdb's version contains in-frame clones alone and is incomplete. This sample carries around 2.1 million clones, approximately 96% of them seen once, and the ten largest clones take approximately 0.13%. The data are from a study of shared clonotypes between healthy human individuals. Overall study results and limits: Several donors held about 5% of naive CD4 clonotypes in common.

The J segment lost 4 bases and the V segment lost 9 bases, leaving 5 bases of the junction unmatched. Germline values: CDR1 MNHNS, CDR2 SASEGT. The CDR3 extends over 14 amino acids. The sequenced sample consisted of naive CD4+ T cells sorted from blood. Regarding subset: CD45RA+ positively selected. This sequence joins TRBV6-1 and TRBJ2-2; TRBD1 matches at 10 bases. This clonotype was obtained from a man between 18 and 35 years old in good health. The CDR3 DNA follows: TGTGCCAGTACCCGGGACAGGGGCACCGGGGAGCTGTTTTTT. Encoded protein: CASTRDRGTGELFF.